Included here is one T cell receptor beta chain sequence, with context. V was cut by 4 bases and J by 2 bases, with 14 bases left in between. The CDR3 totals 15 residues. CDR1 and CDR2 (germline): SQVTM, ANQGSEA. This sample is drawn from a study of technical replicates of blood from several donors. Profiling relied on immunoSEQ multiplex PCR, and the TCRdb table lists in-frame clones only, not all of them. The sample has approximately 90,000 clones; around 96% are singletons. The sample was T cells isolated from PBMCs. The receptor was derived from a human donor in good health. This chain links TRBV29-1 with TRBJ2-2; a weak D match, TRBD2 (5 bases). The DNA of the CDR3 is TGCAGCGTTGTTGAGGGCGGACCTAACACCGGGGAGCTGTTTTTT. This codes for CSVVEGGPNTGELFF.